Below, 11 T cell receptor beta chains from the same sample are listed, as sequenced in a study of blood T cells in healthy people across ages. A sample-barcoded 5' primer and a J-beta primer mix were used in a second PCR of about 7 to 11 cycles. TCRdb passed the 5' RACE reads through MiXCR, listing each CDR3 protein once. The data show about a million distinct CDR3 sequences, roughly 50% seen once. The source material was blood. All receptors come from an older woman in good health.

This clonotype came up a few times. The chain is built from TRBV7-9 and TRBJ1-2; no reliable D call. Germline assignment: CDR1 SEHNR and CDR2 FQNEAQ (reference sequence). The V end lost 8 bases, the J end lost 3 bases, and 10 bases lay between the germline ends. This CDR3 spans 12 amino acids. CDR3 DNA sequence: TGTGCCAGCGAAGGGTCGGACTATGGCTACACCTTC. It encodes CASEGSDYGYTF. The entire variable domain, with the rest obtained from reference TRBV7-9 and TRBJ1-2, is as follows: DTGVSQNPRHKITKRGQNVTFRCDPISEHNRLYWYRQTLGQGPEFLTYFQNEAQLEKSRLLSDRFSAERPKGSFSTLEIQRTEQGDSAMYLCASEGSDYGYTFGSGTRLTVV.

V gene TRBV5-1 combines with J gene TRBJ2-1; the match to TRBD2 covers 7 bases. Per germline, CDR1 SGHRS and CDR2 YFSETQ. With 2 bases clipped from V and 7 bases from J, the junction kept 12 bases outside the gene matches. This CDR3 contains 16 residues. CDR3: CASSFGRLAADNEQFF. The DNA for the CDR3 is TGCGCCAGCAGCTTTGGTCGTCTAGCGGCAGATAATGAGCAGTTCTTC.

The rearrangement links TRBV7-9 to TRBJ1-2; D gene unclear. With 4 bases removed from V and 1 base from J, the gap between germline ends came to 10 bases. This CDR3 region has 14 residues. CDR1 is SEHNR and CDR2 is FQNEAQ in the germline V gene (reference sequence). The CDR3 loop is CASSYGRDNYGYTF. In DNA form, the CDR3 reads TGTGCCAGCAGCTATGGACGAGATAACTATGGCTACACCTTC.

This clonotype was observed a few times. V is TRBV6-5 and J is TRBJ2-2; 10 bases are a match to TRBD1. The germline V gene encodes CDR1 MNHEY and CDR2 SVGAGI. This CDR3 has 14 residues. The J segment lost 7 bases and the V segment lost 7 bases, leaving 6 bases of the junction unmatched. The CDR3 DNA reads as TGTGCCAGCATGGGGGACAGGGGATTCGGGGAGCTGTTTTTT. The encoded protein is CASMGDRGFGELFF.

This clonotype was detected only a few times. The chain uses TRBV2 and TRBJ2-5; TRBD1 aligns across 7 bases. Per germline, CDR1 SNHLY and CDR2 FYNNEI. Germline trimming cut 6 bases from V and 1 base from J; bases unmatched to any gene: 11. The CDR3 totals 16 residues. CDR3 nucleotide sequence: TGTGCCAGCAGCCCCCTCGATTGGGACAGCCAAGAGACCCAGTACTTC. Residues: CASSPLDWDSQETQYF.

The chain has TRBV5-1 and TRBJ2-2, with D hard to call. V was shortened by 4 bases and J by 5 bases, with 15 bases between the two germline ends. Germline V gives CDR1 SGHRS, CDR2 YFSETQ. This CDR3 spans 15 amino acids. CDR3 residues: CASSPLPDPTGELFF. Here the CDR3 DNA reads TGCGCCAGCAGCCCCCTCCCTGACCCAACCGGGGAGCTGTTTTTT. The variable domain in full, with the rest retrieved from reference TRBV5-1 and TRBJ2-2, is KAGVTQTPRYLIKTRGQQVTLSCSPISGHRSVSWYQQTPGQGLQFLFEYFSETQRNKGNFPGRFSGRQFSNSRSEMNVSTLELGDSALYLCASSPLPDPTGELFFGEGSRLTVL.

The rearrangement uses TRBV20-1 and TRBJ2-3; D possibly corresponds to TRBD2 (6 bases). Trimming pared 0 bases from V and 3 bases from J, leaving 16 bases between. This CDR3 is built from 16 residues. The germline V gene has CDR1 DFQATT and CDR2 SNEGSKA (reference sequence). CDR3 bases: TGCAGTGCTAGAGATCCCGGGGCAGGGAGGACAGATACGCAGTATTTT. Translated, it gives CSARDPGAGRTDTQYF.

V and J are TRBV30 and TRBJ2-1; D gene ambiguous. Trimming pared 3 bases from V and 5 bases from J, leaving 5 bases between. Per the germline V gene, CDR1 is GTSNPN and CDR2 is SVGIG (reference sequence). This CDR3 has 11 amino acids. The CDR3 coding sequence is TGTGCCTGGAGAGTGAACAATGAGCAGTTCTTC. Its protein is CAWRVNNEQFF.

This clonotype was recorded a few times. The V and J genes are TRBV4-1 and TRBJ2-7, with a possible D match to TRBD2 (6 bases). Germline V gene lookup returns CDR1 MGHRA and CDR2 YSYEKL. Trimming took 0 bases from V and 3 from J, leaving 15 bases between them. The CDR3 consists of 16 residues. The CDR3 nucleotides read TGCGCCAGCAGCCAAGATCCTAGCGCCGAGGGCTACGAGCAGTACTTC. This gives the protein CASSQDPSAEGYEQYF.

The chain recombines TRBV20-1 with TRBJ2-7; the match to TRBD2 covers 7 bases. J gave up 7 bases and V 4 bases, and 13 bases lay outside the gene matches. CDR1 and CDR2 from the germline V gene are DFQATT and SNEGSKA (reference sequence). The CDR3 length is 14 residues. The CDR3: CSATGLAAYNEQYF. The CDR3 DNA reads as TGCAGTGCTACGGGTCTAGCGGCATACAATGAGCAGTACTTC.

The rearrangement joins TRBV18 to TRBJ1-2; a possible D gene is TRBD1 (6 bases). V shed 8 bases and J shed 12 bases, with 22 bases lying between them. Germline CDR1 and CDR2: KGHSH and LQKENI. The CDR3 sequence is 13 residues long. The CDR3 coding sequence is TGTGCCAGCGGCCAGGGGATCGGCGAGGGCAACACCTTC. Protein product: CASGQGIGEGNTF.